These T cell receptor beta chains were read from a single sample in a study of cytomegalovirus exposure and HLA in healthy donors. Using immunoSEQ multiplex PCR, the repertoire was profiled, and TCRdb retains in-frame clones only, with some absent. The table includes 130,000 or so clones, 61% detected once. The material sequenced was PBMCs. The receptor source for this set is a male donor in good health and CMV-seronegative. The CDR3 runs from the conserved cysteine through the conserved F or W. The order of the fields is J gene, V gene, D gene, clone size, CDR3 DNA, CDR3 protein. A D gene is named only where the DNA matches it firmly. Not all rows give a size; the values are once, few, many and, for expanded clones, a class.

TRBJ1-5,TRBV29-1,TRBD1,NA,TGCAGCGTTCAGACAGGGTCTAGCAATCAGCCCCAGCATTTT,CSVQTGSSNQPQHF
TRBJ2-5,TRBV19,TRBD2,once,TGTGCCAGTAGTAGGAGACCGGGACTACACCCCGAAGAGACCCAGTACTTC,CASSRRPGLHPEETQYF
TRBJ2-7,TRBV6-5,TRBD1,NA,TGTGCCAGCAGTACCCGGGACAGAGGCTCCTACGAGCAGTACTTC,CASSTRDRGSYEQYF
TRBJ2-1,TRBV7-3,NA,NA,TGTGCCAGCAGCTTAATGGGTCGGGGCAATGAGCAGTTCTTC,CASSLMGRGNEQFF
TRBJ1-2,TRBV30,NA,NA,TGTGCCTGGAGGGACAACAGATATGGCTACACCTTC,CAWRDNRYGYTF
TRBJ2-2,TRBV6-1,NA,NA,TGTGCCAGCACTCACTTCGGGGAGCTGTTTTTT,CASTHFGELFF
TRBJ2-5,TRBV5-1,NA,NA,TGCGCCAGCAGCTTGTTAGGGGGAGAGACCCAGTACTTC,CASSLLGGETQYF
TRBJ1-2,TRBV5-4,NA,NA,TGTGCCAGCAGCCCCTTCCGTGCTAACTATGGCTACACCTTC,CASSPFRANYGYTF
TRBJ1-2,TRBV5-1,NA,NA,TGCGCCAGCAGCTTGGGCCTTGGACAGATCTATGGCTACACCTTC,CASSLGLGQIYGYTF
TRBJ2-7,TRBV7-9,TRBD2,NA,TGTGCCAGCATAGGGCTAGCGGGGGACGAGCAGTACTTC,CASIGLAGDEQYF
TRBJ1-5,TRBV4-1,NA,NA,TGCGCCAGCAGCCAAGGGTTAGGGGGCAATCAGCCCCAGCATTTT,CASSQGLGGNQPQHF
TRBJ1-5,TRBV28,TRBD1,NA,TGTGCCAGCACGACAGGGGGCGGCAATCAGCCCCAGCATTTT,CASTTGGGNQPQHF
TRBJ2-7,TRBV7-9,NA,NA,TGTGCCAGCAGCCAGGACAGCCAGACCTACGAGCAGTACTTC,CASSQDSQTYEQYF
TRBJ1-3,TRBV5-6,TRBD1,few,TGTGCCAGCAGCTCGGGACAGATTGGAAACACCATATATTTT,CASSSGQIGNTIYF
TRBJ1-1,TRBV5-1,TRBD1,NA,TGCGCCAGCAGCTTCCAGGGGGTGGGCACTGAAGCTTTCTTT,CASSFQGVGTEAFF
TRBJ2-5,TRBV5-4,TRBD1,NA,TGTGCCAGCAGCAGACAGGGGGCCGGGGAGACCCAGTACTTC,CASSRQGAGETQYF
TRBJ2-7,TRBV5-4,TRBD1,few,TGTGCCAGCAGCCGGGACAGGGGGAGGATCGAGCAGTACTTC,CASSRDRGRIEQYF
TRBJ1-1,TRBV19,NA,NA,TGTGCCAGTAGTGCACCGCTAAGTCGGGTACTCTTT,CASSAPLSRVLF
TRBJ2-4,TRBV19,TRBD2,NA,TGTGCCAGTATGATACTAGCGGGGGGAGGAAACATTCAGTACTTC,CASMILAGGGNIQYF
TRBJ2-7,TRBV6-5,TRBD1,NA,TGTGCCAGTGGGACAGCTTTGGGCGAGCAGTACTTC,CASGTALGEQYF
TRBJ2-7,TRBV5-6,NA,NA,TGTGCCAGCAGCTTGGGGAGTTCCTACGAGCAGTACTTC,CASSLGSSYEQYF
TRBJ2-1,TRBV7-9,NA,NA,TGTGCCAGCAACCCCCCCGCAGGGGCCTGGGATGAGCAGTTCTTC,CASNPPAGAWDEQFF
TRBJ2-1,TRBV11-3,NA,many,TGTGCCAGCAGCCAAAGGGGGACACAGCAGTTCTTC,CASSQRGTQQFF
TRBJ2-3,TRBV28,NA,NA,TGTGCCAGCAGCACAGGGTTTTACATTGATACGCAGTATTTT,CASSTGFYIDTQYF
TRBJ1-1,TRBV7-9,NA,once,TGTGCCAGCAGCTTAATGCGGGGGGATGGGAGCACTGAAGCTTTCTTT,CASSLMRGDGSTEAFF